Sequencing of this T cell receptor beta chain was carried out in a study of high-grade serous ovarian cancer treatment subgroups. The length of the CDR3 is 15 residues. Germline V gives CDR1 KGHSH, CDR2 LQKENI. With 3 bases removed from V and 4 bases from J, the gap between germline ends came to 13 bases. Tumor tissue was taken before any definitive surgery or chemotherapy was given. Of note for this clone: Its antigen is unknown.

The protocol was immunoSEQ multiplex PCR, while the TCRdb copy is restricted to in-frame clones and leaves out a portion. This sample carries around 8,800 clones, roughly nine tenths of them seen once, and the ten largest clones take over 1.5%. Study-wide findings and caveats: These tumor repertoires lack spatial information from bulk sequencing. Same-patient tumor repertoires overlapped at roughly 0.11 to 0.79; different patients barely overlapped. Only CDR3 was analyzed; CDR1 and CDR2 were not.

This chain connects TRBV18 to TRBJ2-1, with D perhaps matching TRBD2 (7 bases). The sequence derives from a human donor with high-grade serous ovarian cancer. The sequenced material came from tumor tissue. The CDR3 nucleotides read TGTGCCAGCTCACCGGGGGGGGCCTGGTACAATGAGCAGTTCTTC. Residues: CASSPGGAWYNEQFF.